One sample yielded the 8 T cell receptor beta chains listed below, sequenced in a study of cytomegalovirus exposure and HLA in healthy donors. The PCR had 60 Vbeta and 13 Jbeta primers. Using immunoSEQ multiplex PCR, the repertoire was profiled, and TCRdb retains in-frame clones only, with some absent. The repertoire holds about 150,000 clones, with 65% to 85% as singletons. The sequencing sample was made of PBMCs. The receptors originated from a man aged 25-40 years in good health and CMV-seronegative.

The V gene is TRBV2, the J gene TRBJ1-3; maybe TRBD1 (5 bases). The V end was cut by 4 bases, the J end by 0 bases, with 10 bases between. This CDR3 is 15 amino acids long. Germline lookup yields CDR1 SNHLY and CDR2 FYNNEI. CDR3 sequence (DNA): TGTGCCAGCAGTGCTCAGGGATACTCTGGAAACACCATATATTTT. Protein sequence: CASSAQGYSGNTIYF.

The gene calls are TRBV7-2 and TRBJ2-2; 7 bases fit TRBD2. The CDR3 is 15 residues long. From germline, CDR1 is SGHTA and CDR2 FQGNSA. With V trimmed by 3 bases and J by 1 base, 2 bases remained unmatched. The CDR3 region is CASSFTGGNTGELFF. The CDR3 region has the DNA TGTGCCAGCAGCTTCACGGGGGGGAACACCGGGGAGCTGTTTTTT.

This clone was counted a few times. The DNA of the CDR3 is TGTGCCAGCAGCCCGACAGGGGATGGCTACACCTTC. Translation: CASSPTGDGYTF. The chain employs TRBV6-1 and TRBJ1-2; 8 nucleotides agree with TRBD1. CDR3 length: 12 amino acids. Trimming at V came to 6 bases and at J to 6 bases, leaving 3 bases not matched to a gene. Per germline, CDR1 MNHNS and CDR2 SASEGT.

This clone was counted only a few times. The J gene is TRBJ1-2, the V gene TRBV5-1; no firm D call. Trimming cost V 2 bases and J 7 bases, with 9 bases left between them. Per the germline V gene, CDR1 is SGHRS and CDR2 is YFSETQ. The length of the CDR3 is 12 residues. CDR3: CASSFTDIGYTF. The DNA for the CDR3 is TGCGCCAGCAGCTTTACAGATATTGGCTACACCTTC.

The CDR3 reads CASSRPLGEAEGETQYF. CDR3 nucleotides: TGTGCCAGCAGTCGCCCCTTGGGGGAGGCCGAGGGGGAGACCCAGTACTTC. The J gene is TRBJ2-5, the V gene TRBV28; a possible D gene is TRBD2 (6 bases). Germline CDR1 MDHEN, CDR2 SYDVKM. The CDR3 runs to 17 residues. Trimming took off 5 bases at V and 5 bases at J, with 24 bases between the two ends.

The chain employs TRBV21-1 and TRBJ1-1; no check of the table's D call, TRBD1, against the DNA was made. TRBV21-1 is given as a pseudogene. This CDR3 has 17 residues. This chain's CDR3 is CASSKVEGGQLNTEAFF. CDR3 bases: TGTGCCAGCAGCAAAGTGGAGGGGGGACAGTTGAACACTGAAGCTTTCTTT.

This clone was seen a handful of times. The rearrangement links TRBV5-6 to TRBJ1-3; D might be TRBD1 (5 bases). The germline V gene has CDR1 SGHDT and CDR2 YYEEEE. V was cut by 3 bases and J by 0 bases, with 13 bases left in between. The CDR3 length is 16 residues. This CDR3 is CASSYSRGFSGNTIYF. In DNA, the CDR3 is TGTGCCAGCAGCTATAGCCGGGGGTTCTCTGGAAACACCATATATTTT.

This clone was observed a handful of times. The chain joins TRBV28 to TRBJ2-6, with D possibly being TRBD1 (6 bases). V was pared by 7 bases and J by 0 bases, with 16 bases between. The CDR3 extends over 17 amino acids. The germline V gene encodes CDR1 MDHEN and CDR2 SYDVKM. CDR3 sequence (DNA): TGTGCCAGCATTCAGACAGGATGGGGCTCTGGGGCCAACGTCCTGACTTTC. Protein product: CASIQTGWGSGANVLTF.